The source of this T cell receptor beta chain is a study of response to subunit inactivated influenza vaccine. A few counts support this clonotype. The CDR3 has 14 amino acids. Germline-derived CDR1 and CDR2 are LNHNV and YYDKDF (reference sequence). The V end was cut by 0 bases, the J end by 6 bases, with 9 bases between. TCRdb fed the RT-PCR reads into MiXCR, producing one record per CDR3 protein. The data contain around 530,000 distinct CDR3 sequences, about 11% of them singletons. The source is a man aged 45-65 years who received an inactivated influenza vaccine. The chain couples TRBV15 to TRBJ2-1; no clear D gene. Sequenced here: PBMCs from blood, sampled on the day of vaccination. As DNA, the CDR3 is TGTGCCACCAGCAGAGATAAAAGGCTCAATGAGCAGTTCTTC. Translated: CATSRDKRLNEQFF. Complete variable domain (other parts from reference TRBV15 and TRBJ2-1): DAMVIQNPRYQVTQFGKPVTLSCSQTLNHNVMYWYQQKSSQAPKLLFHYYDKDFNNEADTPDNFQSRRPNTSFCFLDIRSPGLGDTAMYLCATSRDKRLNEQFFGPGTRLTVL.